What follows describes a single TCR beta chain. No antigen is known for it. V lost 6 bases, J lost 4 bases, and 16 bases lay in between. The CDR3 sequence is 15 residues long. In germline, CDR1 is MRHNA, CDR2 SNTAGT. The record originates from a study of cytomegalovirus exposure and HLA in healthy donors. Notes on the study in general: A highly shared variant cluster was judged a likely technical artifact.

PCR employed 60 Vbeta and 13 Jbeta primers. In the original workflow: About 10 million of tens of millions of unique TCR beta chains were shared, per a later count. Profiling relied on immunoSEQ multiplex PCR, and the TCRdb table lists in-frame clones only, not all of them. That table furnishes V, J and clone size, whereas the DNA furnished D and trimming. The repertoire includes 95,000 to 150,000 clones, under 85% of them detected once, and 4% to 5% sits in the top ten. The chain is built from TRBV6-4 and TRBJ2-1, with TRBD1 as a possible D gene (8 bases). Source material: PBMCs. The TCR originated in a woman aged 45-65 years in good health and CMV-seropositive. The CDR3 DNA reads as TGTGCCAGCAGGGAGGAACAGGGGGGGTACAATGAGCAGTTCTTC. It encodes CASREEQGGYNEQFF.